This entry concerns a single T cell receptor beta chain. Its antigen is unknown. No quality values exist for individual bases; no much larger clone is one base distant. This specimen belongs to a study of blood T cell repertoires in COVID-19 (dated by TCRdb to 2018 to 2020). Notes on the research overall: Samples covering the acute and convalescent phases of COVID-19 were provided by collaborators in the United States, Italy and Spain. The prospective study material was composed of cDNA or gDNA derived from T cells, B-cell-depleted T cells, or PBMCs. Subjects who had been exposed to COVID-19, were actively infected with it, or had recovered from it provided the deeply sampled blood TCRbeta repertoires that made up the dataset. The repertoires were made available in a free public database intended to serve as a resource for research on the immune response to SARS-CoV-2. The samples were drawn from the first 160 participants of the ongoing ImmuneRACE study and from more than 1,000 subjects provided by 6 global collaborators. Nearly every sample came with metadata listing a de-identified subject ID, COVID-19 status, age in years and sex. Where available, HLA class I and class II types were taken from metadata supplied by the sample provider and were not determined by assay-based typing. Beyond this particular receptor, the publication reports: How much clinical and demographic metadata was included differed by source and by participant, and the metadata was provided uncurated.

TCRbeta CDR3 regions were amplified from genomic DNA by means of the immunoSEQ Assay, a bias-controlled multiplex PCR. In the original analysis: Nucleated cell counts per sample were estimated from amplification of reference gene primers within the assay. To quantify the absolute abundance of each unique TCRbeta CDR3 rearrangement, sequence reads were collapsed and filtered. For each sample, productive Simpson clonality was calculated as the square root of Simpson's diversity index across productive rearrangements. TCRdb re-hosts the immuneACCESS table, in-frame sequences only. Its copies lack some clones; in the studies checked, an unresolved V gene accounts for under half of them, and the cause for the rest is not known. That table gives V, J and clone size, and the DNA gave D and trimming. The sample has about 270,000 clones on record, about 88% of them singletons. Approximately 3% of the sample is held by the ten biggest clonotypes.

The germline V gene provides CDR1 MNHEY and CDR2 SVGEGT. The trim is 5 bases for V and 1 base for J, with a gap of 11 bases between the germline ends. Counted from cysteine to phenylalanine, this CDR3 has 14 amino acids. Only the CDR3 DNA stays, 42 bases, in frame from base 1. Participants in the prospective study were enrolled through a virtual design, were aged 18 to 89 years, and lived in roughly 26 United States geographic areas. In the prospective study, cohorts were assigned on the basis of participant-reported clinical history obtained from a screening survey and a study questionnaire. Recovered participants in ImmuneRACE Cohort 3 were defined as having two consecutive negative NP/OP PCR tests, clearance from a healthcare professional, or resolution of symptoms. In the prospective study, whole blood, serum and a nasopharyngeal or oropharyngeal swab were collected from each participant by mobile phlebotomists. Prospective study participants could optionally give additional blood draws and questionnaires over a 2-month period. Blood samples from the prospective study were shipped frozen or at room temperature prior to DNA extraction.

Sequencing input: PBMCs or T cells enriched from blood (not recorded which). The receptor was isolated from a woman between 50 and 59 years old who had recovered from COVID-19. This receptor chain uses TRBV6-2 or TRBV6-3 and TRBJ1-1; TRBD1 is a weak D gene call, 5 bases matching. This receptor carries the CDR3 CASSPTDQNTEAFF. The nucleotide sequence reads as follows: TGTGCCAGCAGTCCGACAGACCAGAACACTGAAGCTTTCTTT.